This entry describes one TCR beta chain. CDR1 is SGHRS, CDR2 YFSETQ, per germline. The CDR3 loop spans 18 amino acids. With 1 base removed from V and 0 bases from J, the gap between germline ends came to 18 bases. The data are from a study of shared clonotypes between healthy human individuals. For the study at large: Plates per donor: three CD4 naive, three CD4 memory, two CD8 naive, one CD8 memory.

Some clones are missing from TCRdb's copy, which holds only in-frame ones; the method was immunoSEQ multiplex PCR. The table shows 1.6 million or so clones, with over 95% occurring only once. This chain uses TRBV5-1 with TRBJ2-3; D ambiguous. The sequence derives from a man younger than 45 in good health. Sequencing was done on a sample of naive CD4+ T cells sorted from blood. Subset indicated: CD45RA+ positively selected. The CDR3 DNA reads TGCGCCAGCAGCTTGAGAGTACCGGGTCTCCCTAGCACAGATACGCAGTATTTT. This encodes CASSLRVPGLPSTDTQYF.